This TCR beta chain came from a study of T cell responses to AZD1222 COVID-19 vaccine. Regarding the study as a whole: Nearly half of the spike-specific TCRs reportedly recognize variant regions that carry no mutations. The number of AZD1222 recipients seropositive at baseline was only 5 to 7.

The assay was immunoSEQ multiplex PCR, and TCRdb's table has in-frame clones only and misses some. The sample has 140,000 to 150,000 clones, roughly 89% seen once. About this clone itself: Its antigen remains unidentified. Other DNA sequences within the sample encode an identical CDR3.

The source material was peripheral blood, sampled on day 0 of AZD1222 vaccination. This TCR was recovered from an adult in good health.

CDR3 sequence: CASSDRGETQYF. The CDR3 region has the DNA TGTGCCAGCAGTGACAGGGGAGAGACCCAGTACTTC. The chain links TRBV2 to TRBJ2-5; tentatively, D is TRBD1 (6 bases). Deletions cut 3 bases from V and 4 bases from J, with 6 bases between. In germline, CDR1 is SNHLY, CDR2 FYNNEI. The length of the CDR3 is 12 residues.